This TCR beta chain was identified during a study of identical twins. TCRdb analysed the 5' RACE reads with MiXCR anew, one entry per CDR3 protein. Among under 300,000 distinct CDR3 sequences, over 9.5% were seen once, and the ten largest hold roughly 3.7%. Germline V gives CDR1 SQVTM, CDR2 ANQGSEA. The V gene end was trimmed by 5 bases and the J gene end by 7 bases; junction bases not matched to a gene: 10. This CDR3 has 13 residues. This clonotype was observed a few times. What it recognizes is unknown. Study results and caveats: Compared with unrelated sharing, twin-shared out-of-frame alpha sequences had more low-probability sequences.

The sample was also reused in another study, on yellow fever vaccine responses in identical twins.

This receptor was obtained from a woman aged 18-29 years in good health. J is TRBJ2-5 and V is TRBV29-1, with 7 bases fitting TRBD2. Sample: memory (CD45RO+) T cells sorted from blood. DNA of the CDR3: TGCAGCGTTAGCGGGGCCGCGGGTGGGACCCAGTACTTC. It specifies CSVSGAAGGTQYF. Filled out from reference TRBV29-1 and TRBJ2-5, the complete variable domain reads SAVISQKPSRDICQRGTSLTIQCQVDSQVTMMFWYRQQPGQSLTLIATANQGSEATYESGFVIDKFPISRPNLTFSTLTVSNMSPEDSSIYLCSVSGAAGGTQYFGPGTRLLVL.